This paragraph reports one TCR beta chain. Profiled with immunoSEQ multiplex PCR; TCRdb holds only in-frame clones, not every one. The profile shows 450,000 to 600,000 clones, about 85% of them singletons. The data originate from a study of blood T cell repertoires in COVID-19. Looking at the study overall: PBMCs, B-cell-depleted T cells, or T cells were the source of the cDNA or gDNA that made up the material.

Trimming shortened V by 2 bases and J by 8 bases, and 13 bases separated the two germline ends. Germline values: CDR1 MNHNS, CDR2 SASEGT. This CDR3 is 15 amino acids long. Researchers sorted participants into cohorts using their self-reported clinical history. The V gene is TRBV6-1, the J gene TRBJ1-6, with D unresolved. Source material: PBMCs or T cells enriched from blood (not recorded which). The sequence was obtained from a young woman who had recovered from COVID-19. The DNA of the CDR3 is TGTGCCAGCAGTGAATTTAGCAGTAAGGATTCACCCCTCCACTTT. Protein: CASSEFSSKDSPLHF.